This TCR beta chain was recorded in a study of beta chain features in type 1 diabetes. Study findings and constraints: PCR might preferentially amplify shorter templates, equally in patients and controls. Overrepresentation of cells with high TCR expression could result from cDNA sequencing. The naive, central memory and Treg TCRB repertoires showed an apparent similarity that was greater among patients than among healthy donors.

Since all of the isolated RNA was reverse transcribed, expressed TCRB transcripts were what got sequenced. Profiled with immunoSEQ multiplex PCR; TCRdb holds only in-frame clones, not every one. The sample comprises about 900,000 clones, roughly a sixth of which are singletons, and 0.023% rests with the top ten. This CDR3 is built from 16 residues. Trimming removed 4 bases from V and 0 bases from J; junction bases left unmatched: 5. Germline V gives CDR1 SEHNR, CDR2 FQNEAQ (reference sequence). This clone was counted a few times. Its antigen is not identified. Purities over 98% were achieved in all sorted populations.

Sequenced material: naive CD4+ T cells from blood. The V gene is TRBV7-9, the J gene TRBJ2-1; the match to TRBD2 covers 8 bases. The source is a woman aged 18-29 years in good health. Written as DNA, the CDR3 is TGTGCCAGCAGCTCCTCAAGCGGGAGCTCCTACAATGAGCAGTTCTTC. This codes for CASSSSSGSSYNEQFF.